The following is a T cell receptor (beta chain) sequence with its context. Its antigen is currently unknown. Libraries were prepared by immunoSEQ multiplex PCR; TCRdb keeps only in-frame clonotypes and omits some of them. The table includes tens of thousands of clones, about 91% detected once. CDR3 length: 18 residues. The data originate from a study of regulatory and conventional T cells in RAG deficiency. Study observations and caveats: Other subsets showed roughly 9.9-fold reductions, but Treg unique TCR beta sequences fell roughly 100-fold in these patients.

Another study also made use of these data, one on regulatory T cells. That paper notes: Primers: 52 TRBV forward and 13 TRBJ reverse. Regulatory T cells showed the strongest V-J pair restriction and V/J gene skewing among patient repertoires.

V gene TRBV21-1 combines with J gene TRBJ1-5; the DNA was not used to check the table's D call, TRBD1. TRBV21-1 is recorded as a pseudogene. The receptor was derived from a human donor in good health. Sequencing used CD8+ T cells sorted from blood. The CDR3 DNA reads TGTGCCAGCAGCAAAGGTGATGGCAGGGGTCGGAGCAATCAGCCCCAGCATTTT. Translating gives CASSKGDGRGRSNQPQHF.